This passage covers 15 T cell receptor beta chains from one sample sequenced in a study of beta chain features in type 1 diabetes. Investigators reverse transcribed all isolated RNA, so they sequenced expressed TCRB transcripts. Repertoires were generated with immunoSEQ multiplex PCR, while TCRdb's copy carries only in-frame clones and drops some. The sample yields under 250,000 clones, roughly 15% seen once. Sequencing used naive CD4+ T cells from blood. Receptors originate from a woman between 40 and 50 years old in good health.

This clone was observed a few times. The rearrangement links TRBV5-5 to TRBJ2-2; TRBD2 aligns across 8 bases. CDR3 length: 16 residues. CDR1 is SGHKS, CDR2 YYEKEE, per germline (reference sequence). V lost 2 bases, J lost 1 base, and 4 bases stayed unmatched. This CDR3 reads CASSFLAGLNTGELFF. CDR3 bases: TGTGCCAGCAGCTTTTTAGCGGGACTGAACACCGGGGAGCTGTTTTTT.

This sequence joins TRBV9 and TRBJ2-2, with D possibly being TRBD1 (5 bases). The germline V gene has CDR1 SGDLS and CDR2 YYNGEE. This CDR3 region has 14 residues. V was cut by 0 bases and J by 6 bases, with 9 bases left in between. CDR3 DNA: TGTGCCAGCAGCGTAGTCAGGGTGGCCGGGGAGCTGTTTTTT. Amino acid sequence: CASSVVRVAGELFF. The complete variable domain, with remaining parts taken from reference TRBV9 and TRBJ2-2, reads DSGVTQTPKHLITATGQRVTLRCSPRSGDLSVYWYQQSLDQGLQFLIQYYNGEERAKGNILERFSAQQFPDLHSELNLSSLELGDSALYFCASSVVRVAGELFFGEGSRLTVL.

This clone was seen only a few times. This chain joins TRBV2 and TRBJ1-4; the match to TRBD1 covers 10 bases. The CDR3 runs 16 residues. The germline V gene has CDR1 SNHLY and CDR2 FYNNEI. J was trimmed by 5 bases and V by 3 bases; bases with no gene match: 6. CDR3 nucleotides: TGTGCCAGCAGTGAGCGACCGGGACAGGGGAATGAAAAACTGTTTTTT. The encoded protein is CASSERPGQGNEKLFF.

This clone was observed a handful of times. This rearrangement joins TRBV7-9 to TRBJ1-2; TRBD1 matches at 8 bases. V trimming: 1 base; J trimming: 14 bases; junction bases outside the gene matches: 9. The CDR3 has 13 residues. Germline values: CDR1 SEHNR, CDR2 FQNEAQ (reference sequence). Here the CDR3 DNA reads TGTGCCAGCAGCTTAGATACCAGGGGGCTCACTACCTTC. Amino acid sequence: CASSLDTRGLTTF.

V and J are TRBV7-2 and TRBJ2-7, with a tentative D call TRBD1 (6 bases). CDR3 length equals 14 residues. V lost 5 bases and J 0 bases, leaving 11 bases between the germline ends. Germline CDR1 is SGHTA and CDR2 is FQGNSA. CDR3 sequence reads: CASSPQGNSYEQYF. CDR3 coding DNA: TGTGCCAGCAGCCCCCAGGGGAACTCCTACGAGCAGTACTTC.

The rearrangement joins TRBV9 to TRBJ1-5; 7 nucleotides match TRBD1. Germline lookup yields CDR1 SGDLS and CDR2 YYNGEE. The trim removed 0 bases at V and 4 bases at J, leaving 7 bases unmatched. The CDR3 runs to 16 residues. The DNA for the CDR3 is TGTGCCAGCAGCGTAGACGCAGGGGGTGCGAATCAGCCCCAGCATTTT. Translated: CASSVDAGGANQPQHF.

This rearrangement joins TRBV5-1 to TRBJ2-1, with 8 bases that match TRBD1. There are 14 residues in the CDR3. The V gene end was trimmed by 4 bases and the J gene end by 7 bases; junction bases not matched to a gene: 7. CDR1 and CDR2 from the germline V gene are SGHRS and YFSETQ. The CDR3 loop reads CASSPDRVGNEQFF. For the CDR3, the DNA is TGCGCCAGCAGCCCGGACAGGGTAGGAAATGAGCAGTTCTTC.

This clone has only a few counts. This sample also contains other DNA sequences that code for the same CDR3. V and J are TRBV6-5 and TRBJ2-7, with 11 bases aligning to TRBD2. Germline values: CDR1 MNHEY, CDR2 SVGAGI. The CDR3 covers 15 residues. Trimming cost V 2 bases and J 1 base; bases outside gene matches: 1. CDR3 DNA sequence: TGTGCCAGCAGTTACGGGACTAGCGGTTCCTACGAGCAGTACTTC. This gives the protein CASSYGTSGSYEQYF.

The chain carries TRBV2 and TRBJ2-3; 11 positions match TRBD1. Germline V CDR1 and CDR2: SNHLY, FYNNEI. The CDR3 contains 12 residues. V shed 6 bases, J shed 8 bases, and the junction held 1 base outside the gene matches. CDR3 in DNA: TGTGCCAGCAGGGGGACAGGGGGTACGCAGTATTTT. Protein: CASRGTGGTQYF.

The gene calls are TRBV6-4 and TRBJ2-6; 9 bases are shared with TRBD1. Germline V gene sequence: CDR1 MRHNA, CDR2 SNTAGT. The V and J ends lost 3 bases and 0 bases, in that order; junction bases with no gene match: 12. This CDR3 region has 20 residues. CDR3 region: CASSEQGAQRIHSGANVLTF. The CDR3 DNA reads TGTGCCAGCAGTGAACAGGGGGCGCAGCGTATACACTCTGGGGCCAACGTCCTGACTTTC.

The chain joins TRBV14 to TRBJ1-1; D gene uncertain. The V and J ends lost 5 bases and 0 bases respectively, with 7 bases between them. The CDR3 spans 13 residues. Looked up from germline, CDR1 is SGHDN and CDR2 is FVKESK. The CDR3 here is CASSYQVNTEAFF. The CDR3, as DNA: TGTGCCAGCAGCTACCAGGTGAACACTGAAGCTTTCTTT.

CDR3 amino acids: CASSLGQGNPNTGELFF. CDR3 bases: TGCGCCAGCAGCTTGGGGCAGGGAAATCCTAACACCGGGGAGCTGTTTTTT. This chain links TRBV5-1 with TRBJ2-2, with D tentatively TRBD1 (5 bases). Germline CDR1 SGHRS, CDR2 YFSETQ. The CDR3 covers 17 residues. Trimming removed 0 bases at V and 2 bases at J, with 14 bases between.

The chain joins TRBV19 to TRBJ1-1, with D tentatively TRBD1 (5 bases). Germline lookup yields CDR1 LNHDA and CDR2 SQIVND (reference sequence). V was cut by 8 bases and J by 4 bases, with 11 bases left in between. The length of the CDR3 is 12 residues. CDR3 region: CASGIGGTEAFF. For the CDR3, the DNA is TGTGCCAGTGGGATCGGGGGCACTGAAGCTTTCTTT.

This clone was detected only a few times. This sequence joins TRBV9 and TRBJ1-5, with D possibly being TRBD1 (6 bases). CDR3 length: 15 residues. V was cut by 2 bases and J by 3 bases, with 12 bases left in between. CDR1 and CDR2 from the germline V gene are SGDLS and YYNGEE. DNA for the CDR3: TGTGCCAGCAGCGTGGAGGGGGGGTTCAATCAGCCCCAGCATTTT. Amino acid sequence: CASSVEGGFNQPQHF.

This rearrangement joins TRBV15 to TRBJ1-5; D is possibly TRBD1 (5 bases). CDR1 is LNHNV, CDR2 YYDKDF, per germline (reference sequence). V was trimmed by 2 bases and J by 0 bases, leaving 11 bases between them. The CDR3 is 16 residues long. CDR3 coding DNA: TGTGCCACCAGCAGACTTCCGACAGATAGCAATCAGCCCCAGCATTTT. Its translation is CATSRLPTDSNQPQHF.